This TCR beta chain emerged from a study of blood T cell repertoires in COVID-19 (dated by TCRdb to 2020 to 2021). Context from the whole study: Samples covering the acute and convalescent phases of COVID-19 were provided by collaborators in the United States, Italy and Spain. The material from the prospective study consisted of cDNA or gDNA derived from T cells, B-cell-depleted T cells, or PBMCs. Subjects who had been exposed to COVID-19, were actively infected with it, or had recovered from it provided the deeply sampled blood TCRbeta repertoires that made up the dataset. The repertoires were made available in a free public database intended to serve as a resource for research on the immune response to SARS-CoV-2. The samples were drawn from two sources: the first 160 participants of the ongoing ImmuneRACE study, and about 1,300 subjects contributed by 6 global collaborators. A de-identified subject ID, COVID-19 status, age in years and sex were almost always included in the sample metadata. HLA class I and class II types, where available, came from metadata supplied by the sample provider rather than from assay-based typing.

TCRbeta CDR3 regions were amplified from genomic DNA by means of the immunoSEQ Assay, a bias-controlled multiplex PCR. Per the original workflow: Nucleated cell counts per sample were estimated from amplification of reference gene primers within the assay. Sequence reads were collapsed and filtered to measure the absolute abundance of every unique TCRbeta CDR3 rearrangement. For each sample, productive Simpson clonality was calculated as the square root of Simpson's diversity index over productive rearrangements. TCRdb mirrors the immuneACCESS table, restricted to in-frame sequences. Some clones are absent from its copies; in checked studies, under half trace to an unresolved V gene, and the reason for the others is unknown. V and J calls and clone size come straight from that table; D and trimming were deduced from the DNA. For this sample there are more than 300,000 clones; more than 70% appear just once. The biggest ten clones account for roughly 10% of the sample.

Beyond this particular receptor, the publication reports: The amount of clinical and demographic metadata varied by source and participant and was provided uncurated.

On this clone itself: The antigen it binds to is not known. No per-base quality is available; no much larger clone lies one base away.

One collaborating source in Seattle enrolled patients during active infection and followed them longitudinally through the course of disease. Collaborating institutions collected whole blood in K2EDTA tubes following their own protocols. Collaborator samples were shipped for TCRbeta analysis as frozen whole blood, isolated PBMCs, or DNA extracted from either sample type. The CDR3 runs 18 amino acids, cysteine and phenylalanine included. Only the CDR3 DNA stays, 54 bases, in frame from base 1. Trimmed from V: 2 bases; trimmed from J: 2 bases; junction bases lacking a gene match: 13. CDR1 and CDR2 are drawn from the germline V gene: SGHRS, YFSETQ.

The receptor comes from a woman aged 25 to 39 with COVID-19, enrolled during active disease. The chain was built from TRBV5-1 and TRBJ1-5, and 7 junction bases match TRBD1. Sequenced sample: peripheral blood. In nucleotides, the sequence is TGCGCCAGCAGCTTTGACAGGGTCAGGGCCGGAGGCAATCAGCCCCAGCATTTT. Its translation is CASSFDRVRAGGNQPQHF.